Listed below are T cell receptor beta chains from one sample, sequenced in a study of T cell changes during pregnancy in multiple sclerosis. Only in-frame clones appear in the TCRdb table, and some are missing; sequencing was by immunoSEQ multiplex PCR. The sample lists fewer than 90,000 clones, 94% occurring once. Specimen: peripheral blood, collected after pregnancy. These receptors were obtained from a female donor in good health, enrolled as a control in a pregnancy study. Both conserved end residues are part of each CDR3. The D gene is left open where the match is weak. The size of a clone is reported for some rows only, either as once, few or many, or as a class for expanded clones.

CDR3 protein | CDR3 DNA | clone size | D gene | J gene | V gene
CASSLLSLNEKLFF | TGCGCCAGCAGCTTGCTCTCTCTTAATGAAAAACTGTTTTTT | NA | NA | TRBJ1-4 | TRBV5-1
CASSRATSGRGETQYF | TGCGCCAGCAGCCGGGCGACTAGCGGGAGGGGGGAGACCCAGTACTTC | NA | TRBD2 | TRBJ2-5 | TRBV5-1
CASSPGVQSYNYGYTF | TGCGCCAGCAGCCCCGGGGTCCAGTCCTATAACTATGGCTACACCTTC | NA | NA | TRBJ1-2 | TRBV5-1
CASSLAGNQPQHF | TGTGCCAGCAGCTTGGCGGGGAATCAGCCCCAGCATTTT | NA | NA | TRBJ1-5 | TRBV5-5
CASRRGGEGPQHF | TGTGCCAGCAGGAGGGGAGGGGAAGGGCCCCAGCATTTT | once | NA | TRBJ1-5 | TRBV27
CASSHDQGGASTEAFF | TGTGCCAGCAGCCACGACCAAGGGGGCGCGTCGACTGAAGCTTTCTTT | NA | TRBD1 | TRBJ1-1 | TRBV28
CASSPGLAGGPTDTQYF | TGTGCCAGCTCCCCGGGACTAGCGGGAGGGCCCACAGATACGCAGTATTTT | NA | TRBD2 | TRBJ2-3 | TRBV2
CASSYSIGEQYF | TGTGCCAGCAGTTACTCAATCGGCGAGCAGTACTTC | once | NA | TRBJ2-7 | TRBV6-5
CASSPVGGGLGETQYF | TGCGCCAGCAGCCCTGTCGGGGGAGGTCTGGGAGAGACCCAGTACTTC | NA | NA | TRBJ2-5 | TRBV4-1
CASSVIPGNTEAFF | TGTGCCAGCAGTGTAATCCCAGGGAACACTGAAGCTTTCTTT | NA | NA | TRBJ1-1 | TRBV6-1
CASSEVAGGAGYEQFF | TGTGCCAGCAGTGAAGTCGCAGGGGGAGCTGGCTATGAGCAGTTCTTC | NA | TRBD1 | TRBJ2-1 | TRBV2
CASSGLAGEVKGRSYEQYF | TGTGCCAGCAGCGGGCTAGCGGGAGAGGTAAAGGGAAGGTCCTACGAGCAGTACTTC | NA | TRBD2 | TRBJ2-7 | TRBV14
CASSIGTGDQPQHF | TGTGCCAGTAGTATTGGGACAGGGGATCAGCCCCAGCATTTT | NA | TRBD1 | TRBJ1-5 | TRBV19
CASSPGLTHTDTQYF | TGTGCCAGCAGCCCTGGACTGACCCACACAGATACGCAGTATTTT | NA | NA | TRBJ2-3 | TRBV5-4
CASSLALAGVEQFF | TGTGCCAGCAGTTTGGCCCTCGCCGGGGTTGAGCAGTTCTTC | NA | NA | TRBJ2-1 | TRBV27
CASSLSGTTYNEQFF | TGTGCCAGCAGTTTATCGGGGACAACCTACAATGAGCAGTTCTTC | NA | NA | TRBJ2-1 | TRBV27
CASSPLPGKETQYF | TGTGCCAGCAGTCCACTTCCAGGGAAAGAGACCCAGTACTTC | NA | NA | TRBJ2-5 | TRBV27
CAISEVGQGNTDTQYF | TGTGCCATCAGTGAGGTCGGACAGGGGAACACAGATACGCAGTATTTT | NA | TRBD1 | TRBJ2-3 | TRBV10-3
CASSRKQGTGNTIYF | TGTGCCAGCAGTCGGAAACAGGGAACTGGAAACACCATATATTTT | NA | NA | TRBJ1-3 | TRBV6-1
CASMSWGQYYGYTF | TGTGCCAGCATGAGCTGGGGGCAGTACTATGGCTACACCTTC | NA | NA | TRBJ1-2 | TRBV28
CASSPRTGGTGELFF | TGTGCCAGTAGCCCCCGGACAGGCGGCACCGGGGAGCTGTTTTTT | NA | TRBD1 | TRBJ2-2 | TRBV19
CASSLPLPDRINQPQHF | TGTGCCAGCAGTTTACCCCTCCCGGACAGAATCAATCAGCCCCAGCATTTT | NA | NA | TRBJ1-5 | TRBV28